This is a list of T cell receptor beta chains from one sample in a study of blood T cells in healthy people across ages. TCRdb used MiXCR to reprocess the 5' RACE reads, holding one entry per CDR3 protein. The sample has hundreds of thousands of distinct CDR3 sequences; roughly 50% are singletons. The sequenced material came from blood. These receptors all come from a man between 40 and 49 years old in good health. Both conserved end residues are part of each CDR3.

J: TRBJ2-3
V: TRBV9
length: 15
CDR3: CASSALTRSTDTQYF

J: TRBJ2-3
V: TRBV4-1
length: 13
CDR3: CASSQVSVNTQYF

J: TRBJ1-4
V: TRBV5-1
length: 15
CDR3: CASSVAGTDDEKLFF

J: TRBJ2-6
V: TRBV20-1
length: 13
CDR3: CSARVQGANVLTF

J: TRBJ2-3
V: TRBV21-1
length: 10
CDR3: CAPETDTQYF

J: TRBJ2-7
V: TRBV7-2
length: 15
CDR3: CASSWDASGVYEQYF

J: TRBJ2-7
V: TRBV4-2
length: 18
CDR3: CASSLRLAGGQKTYEQYF

J: TRBJ2-3
V: TRBV29-1
length: 13
CDR3: CSAGRTGSDTQYF

J: TRBJ1-1
V: TRBV15
length: 14
CDR3: CATTPGQGNTEAFF

J: TRBJ1-5
V: TRBV12-3/TRBV12-4
length: 15
CDR3: CASNRQGANNQPQHF

J: TRBJ1-1
V: TRBV11-1
length: 16
CDR3: CASSPKWTAENTEAFF